Following are 19 T cell receptor beta chains from one sample sequenced in a study of cytomegalovirus exposure and HLA in healthy donors. Primers included in the PCR were 60 Vbeta and 13 Jbeta primers. Some clones are missing from TCRdb's copy, which holds only in-frame ones; the method was immunoSEQ multiplex PCR. This sample has approximately 89,000 clones, with 60% to 80% found just once. Sequenced: PBMCs. The receptors derive from a female donor in good health and CMV-seronegative.

The rearrangement links TRBV15 to TRBJ2-3, with D possibly matching TRBD1 (6 bases). The CDR3 covers 14 residues. V lost 5 bases to trimming and J lost 6 bases, with 15 bases between them. Germline values: CDR1 LNHNV, CDR2 YYDKDF (reference sequence). CDR3 region: CATSPRQGWDTQYF. As DNA, the CDR3 is TGTGCCACCAGCCCCCGGCAGGGGTGGGATACGCAGTATTTT. Full variable domain (outside the CDR3, taken from reference TRBV15 and TRBJ2-3): DAMVIQNPRYQVTQFGKPVTLSCSQTLNHNVMYWYQQKSSQAPKLLFHYYDKDFNNEADTPDNFQSRRPNTSFCFLDIRSPGLGDTAMYLCATSPRQGWDTQYFGPGTRLTVL.

The chain carries TRBV6-5 and TRBJ1-2; D is unresolved. Per germline, CDR1 MNHEY and CDR2 SVGAGI. The V end was cut by 4 bases, the J end by 2 bases, with 11 bases between. This CDR3 comprises 14 residues. The CDR3 spells CASSSTVENYGYTF. CDR3 bases: TGTGCCAGCAGTTCTACAGTGGAAAACTATGGCTACACCTTC.

This clone counts as medium-sized. The gene calls are TRBV25-1 and TRBJ1-2, with D maybe TRBD1 (5 bases). With 4 bases removed from V and 4 bases from J, the gap between germline ends came to 25 bases. Germline V gene data show CDR1 as MGHDK and CDR2 as SYGVNS. This CDR3 contains 18 residues. The CDR3 reads CASSGSDGKGPVGYGYTF. The CDR3 region has the DNA TGTGCCAGCAGTGGCTCTGACGGAAAGGGGCCTGTTGGCTATGGCTACACCTTC.

The CDR3 sequence: CASSPRADNPNEQFF. The CDR3 bases are TGTGCCAGCAGCCCCCGGGCGGACAATCCGAATGAGCAGTTCTTC. The genes are TRBV7-6 and TRBJ2-1; perhaps TRBD1 as D (5 bases). Germline CDR1 SGHVS, CDR2 FNYEAQ. Between the trimmed V and J ends, which lost 5 bases and 7 bases, there was a span of 18 bases. The CDR3 spans 15 residues.

V usage is TRBV19 and J usage is TRBJ2-1, with TRBD2 matching 13 bases. J gave up 2 bases and V 6 bases, and 13 bases lay outside the gene matches. CDR1 and CDR2 from the germline V gene are LNHDA and SQIVND (reference sequence). This CDR3 comprises 19 residues. As DNA, the CDR3 is TGTGCCAGTAGCAGCGGGACTAGCGGGGCCCACCCTACCTACAATGAGCAGTTCTTC. Protein sequence: CASSSGTSGAHPTYNEQFF.

V usage is TRBV5-1 and J usage is TRBJ2-7; TRBD1 is a possible D gene (6 bases). The CDR3 length is 16 residues. Trimming took off 4 bases at V and 0 bases at J, with 17 bases between the two ends. The germline CDR1 and CDR2 sequences are SGHRS and YFSETQ. This CDR3 reads CASSPRGKGSSYEQYF. The CDR3 DNA reads as TGCGCCAGCAGCCCCAGGGGTAAGGGAAGCTCCTACGAGCAGTACTTC.

This chain connects TRBV9 to TRBJ2-2; D remains ambiguous. Between the trimmed V and J ends, which lost 0 bases and 5 bases, there was a span of 5 bases. Germline CDR1 and CDR2: SGDLS and YYNGEE. CDR3 length: 13 residues. CDR3 nucleotide sequence: TGTGCCAGCAGCGTAGTACAAACCGGGGAGCTGTTTTTT. Translating gives CASSVVQTGELFF. Together with reference TRBV9 and TRBJ2-2, the CDR3 gives the full variable domain: DSGVTQTPKHLITATGQRVTLRCSPRSGDLSVYWYQQSLDQGLQFLIQYYNGEERAKGNILERFSAQQFPDLHSELNLSSLELGDSALYFCASSVVQTGELFFGEGSRLTVL.

The chain has TRBV29-1 and TRBJ2-3, with 10 bases fitting TRBD1. The CDR3 sequence is 14 residues long. Germline V gene sequence: CDR1 SQVTM, CDR2 ANQGSEA. The junction had 4 bases not matched to a gene; V was cut back by 6 bases and J by 1 base. The CDR3 loop reads CSVRQGAGTDTQYF. As DNA, the CDR3 is TGCAGCGTCCGACAGGGGGCTGGCACAGATACGCAGTATTTT.

This clone was detected only a few times. The V gene is TRBV7-2, the J gene TRBJ1-1, with D unclear. CDR1 is SGHTA, CDR2 FQGNSA, per germline. The CDR3 is made up of 13 amino acids. The germline V and J ends were trimmed by 3 bases and 3 bases, with 8 bases remaining between them. In DNA form, the CDR3 reads TGTGCCAGCAGCTTCGGACTGTACACTGAAGCTTTCTTT. As protein: CASSFGLYTEAFF.

The gene calls are TRBV25-1 and TRBJ2-5; maybe TRBD2 (5 bases). The germline V gene has CDR1 MGHDK and CDR2 SYGVNS. The CDR3 has 12 amino acids. Trimming cost V 7 bases and J 5 bases, with 11 bases left between them. The CDR3 coding sequence is TGTGCCAGCATGCGACGAGGGGAGACCCAGTACTTC. Encoded protein: CASMRRGETQYF.

The chain employs TRBV7-6 and TRBJ2-2; 10 nucleotides line up with TRBD1. From germline, CDR1 is SGHVS and CDR2 FNYEAQ. Trimming removed 5 bases from V and 6 bases from J; junction bases left unmatched: 6. This CDR3 region has 15 residues. The CDR3 sequence is CASSIGQGGSGELFF. CDR3 coding DNA: TGTGCCAGCAGCATTGGACAGGGGGGATCCGGGGAGCTGTTTTTT.

This clone was recorded only once. Here the CDR3 DNA reads TGTGCCAGCAGTTACCAACCCTTCTATCGGAGGCTTCAGCCCCAGCATTTT. It codes for CASSYQPFYRRLQPQHF. The V and J genes are TRBV6-7 and TRBJ1-5; D gene unclear. TRBV6-7 is assigned to the ORF class and has an uncertain function. The CDR3 consists of 17 residues. The V end was cut by 2 bases, the J end by 6 bases, with 20 bases between.

A word on this clone: Sequence at one end of the junction differs from germline and may be a read error. V and J are TRBV7-7 and TRBJ2-5, with 8 positions matching TRBD1. The assigned J gene may be wrong: the sequence end matches TRBJ2-7 better. Germline CDR1 and CDR2: SSHAT and FNYEAQ (reference sequence). The CDR3 is 13 residues long. The CDR3 DNA follows: TGTGCTAGCAGCTTACAGGGGGATGACGAGCAGTACTTC. Translation: CASSLQGDDEQYF.

This clone was detected once. Germline and junction disagree at one end, which may indicate a read error. The chain employs TRBV19 and TRBJ1-2, with a weak D call TRBD1 (5 bases). The CDR3 extends over 14 amino acids. Germline V gene sequence: CDR1 LNHDA, CDR2 SQIVND (reference sequence). The CDR3 is CASSIDRANYGYTF. CDR3 DNA sequence: TGTGCCAGTAGTATAGACAGGGCTAATTATGGCTACACCTTC. Drawing the rest from reference TRBV19 and TRBJ1-2, the complete variable domain is DGGITQSPKYLFRKEGQNVTLSCEQNLNHDAMYWYRQDPGQGLRLIYYSQIVNDFQKGDIAEGYSVSREKKESFPLTVTSAQKNPTAFYLCASSIDRANYGYTFGSGTRLTVV.

The chain carries TRBV7-6 and TRBJ2-3; possibly TRBD2 for D (6 bases). Trimming took 5 bases from V and 4 from J, leaving 16 bases between them. The CDR3 is 15 amino acids. Germline CDR1 is SGHVS and CDR2 is FNYEAQ. The DNA for the CDR3 is TGTGCCAGCAGCCCTCTCGGGGCGGGGTCAGATACGCAGTATTTT. As protein: CASSPLGAGSDTQYF.

The chain combines TRBV6-6 with TRBJ1-2; weak D call: TRBD1 (6 bases). The V gene lost 7 bases and the J gene lost 7 bases, with 25 bases spanning the gap. This CDR3 is 16 amino acids long. The germline gives CDR1 MNHNY, CDR2 SVGAGI (reference sequence). The CDR3: CASNQGRGAETGGYTF. CDR3 nucleotides: TGTGCCAGCAATCAAGGGAGGGGGGCCGAGACTGGTGGCTACACCTTC.

The rearrangement uses TRBV2 and TRBJ2-2; no definite D call. Germline V gene data show CDR1 as SNHLY and CDR2 as FYNNEI. The germline V and J ends were trimmed by 2 bases and 1 base, with 8 bases remaining between them. CDR3 length: 15 residues. The CDR3 is CASSEIGQNTGELFF. In nucleotides, the CDR3 is TGTGCCAGCAGTGAAATTGGGCAGAACACCGGGGAGCTGTTTTTT. The full variable domain, in which reference TRBV2 and TRBJ2-2 provide the parts outside the CDR3, is EPEVTQTPSHQVTQMGQEVILRCVPISNHLYFYWYRQILGQKVEFLVSFYNNEISEKSEIFDDQFSVERPDGSNFTLKIRSTKLEDSAMYFCASSEIGQNTGELFFGEGSRLTVL.

This chain connects TRBV28 to TRBJ2-1, with TRBD2 matching 9 bases. Per the germline V gene, CDR1 is MDHEN and CDR2 is SYDVKM. This CDR3 has 14 amino acids. V trimming: 6 bases; J trimming: 6 bases; junction bases outside the gene matches: 6. Here the CDR3 reads CASSPGTSFNEQFF. CDR3 DNA sequence: TGTGCCAGCAGCCCCGGGACTAGCTTCAATGAGCAGTTCTTC.

This chain links TRBV7-9 with TRBJ1-4; the D gene is possibly TRBD1 (6 bases). Germline values: CDR1 SEHNR, CDR2 FQNEAQ (reference sequence). The V and J ends lost 0 bases and 5 bases respectively, with 13 bases between them. This CDR3 region has 16 residues. DNA for the CDR3: TGTGCCAGCAGCTTAGCGGGGGCAGGACAGAATGAAAAACTGTTTTTT. Protein: CASSLAGAGQNEKLFF.